This T cell receptor beta chain originates from a study of T cell responses to AZD1222 COVID-19 vaccine. The protocol was immunoSEQ multiplex PCR, while the TCRdb copy is restricted to in-frame clones and leaves out a portion. The repertoire consists of 150,000 or so clones, with 82% occurring once and the leading ten covering about 3.8%. The TCR was taken from an adult in good health. This specimen was peripheral blood, taken on day 0 of MenACWY control vaccination.

This chain's CDR3 is CASSLGTGAKETQYF. The CDR3, as DNA: TGCGCCAGCAGCTTAGGGACAGGGGCTAAAGAGACCCAGTACTTC. The rearrangement links TRBV5-1 to TRBJ2-5; the match to TRBD1 covers 10 bases. The CDR3 totals 15 residues. The germline CDR1 and CDR2 sequences are SGHRS and YFSETQ. V lost 2 bases, J lost 3 bases, and 4 bases stayed unmatched.